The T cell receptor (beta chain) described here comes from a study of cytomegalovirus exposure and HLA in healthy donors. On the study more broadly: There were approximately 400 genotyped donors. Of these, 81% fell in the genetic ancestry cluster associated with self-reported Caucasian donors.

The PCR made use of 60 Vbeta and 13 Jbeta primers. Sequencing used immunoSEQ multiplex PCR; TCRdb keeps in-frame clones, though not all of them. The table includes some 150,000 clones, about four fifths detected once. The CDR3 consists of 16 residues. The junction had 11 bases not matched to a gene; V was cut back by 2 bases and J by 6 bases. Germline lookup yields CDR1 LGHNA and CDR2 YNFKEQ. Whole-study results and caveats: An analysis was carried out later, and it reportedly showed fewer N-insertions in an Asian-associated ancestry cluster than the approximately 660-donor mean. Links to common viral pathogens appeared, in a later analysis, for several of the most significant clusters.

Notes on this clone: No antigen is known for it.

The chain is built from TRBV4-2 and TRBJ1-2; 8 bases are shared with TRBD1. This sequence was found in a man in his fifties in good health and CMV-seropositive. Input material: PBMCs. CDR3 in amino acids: CASSQPPGRGQDGYTF. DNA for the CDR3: TGTGCCAGCAGCCAACCCCCGGGCAGGGGGCAAGATGGCTACACCTTC.